The 17 T cell receptor beta chains listed next were all sequenced from one sample in a study of T-cell memory formation after mild COVID-19. MiXCR, applied by TCRdb to the 5' RACE reads, yields one record per CDR3 protein. Here the sample spans a few hundred thousand distinct CDR3 sequences, just under 20% being singletons. Sequencing was done on a sample of PBMCs or a T cell subset sorted from them (not recorded which). Every receptor here comes from a man aged 18 to 29 who had mild COVID-19 (a few samples of this study predate the infection). Cell type and time point are not known.

The rearrangement uses TRBV6-5 and TRBJ1-4; 7 positions match TRBD1. Trimming at V came to 4 bases and at J to 8 bases, leaving 7 bases not matched to a gene. This CDR3 has 14 residues. In germline, CDR1 is MNHEY, CDR2 SVGAGI. CDR3: CASSLQGPMEKLFF. For the CDR3, the DNA is TGTGCCAGCAGTTTACAGGGGCCCATGGAAAAACTGTTTTTT.

There are a few counts of this clonotype. The chain employs TRBV29-1 and TRBJ2-7; no firm D call. This CDR3 has 14 residues. Between the trimmed V and J ends, which lost 0 bases and 0 bases, there was a span of 9 bases. Germline CDR1 SQVTM, CDR2 ANQGSEA. In DNA form, the CDR3 reads TGCAGCGTTGAAGATCACAGTAACTCCTACGAGCAGTACTTC. Protein product: CSVEDHSNSYEQYF.

The chain uses TRBV7-9 and TRBJ1-2; D uncertain. The germline CDR1 and CDR2 sequences are SEHNR and FQNEAQ (reference sequence). V lost 1 base, J lost 4 bases, and 10 bases lay in between. The CDR3 is 14 amino acids. The CDR3 coding sequence is TGTGCCAGCAGCTTAGAGAACCCGGGCTATGGCTACACCTTC. Translated: CASSLENPGYGYTF.

In its sample, this clonotype was seen a few times. The chain uses TRBV7-2 and TRBJ2-5; 8 bases are a match to TRBD2. Germline trimming cut 1 base from V and 0 bases from J; bases unmatched to any gene: 7. This CDR3 has 17 residues. CDR1 and CDR2 (germline): SGHTA, FQGNSA. CDR3 residues: CASSLGAPGGYQETQYF. The CDR3 DNA reads TGTGCCAGCAGCTTAGGGGCTCCGGGGGGGTACCAAGAGACCCAGTACTTC.

This clonotype was counted at least ten times. This chain connects TRBV5-1 to TRBJ2-1; TRBD2 aligns across 8 bases. V lost 4 bases and J lost 9; bases outside the gene matches: 6. This CDR3 spans 13 amino acids. The germline gives CDR1 SGHRS, CDR2 YFSETQ. CDR3: CASSVTSVREQFF. The DNA of the CDR3 is TGCGCCAGCAGCGTGACTAGCGTCCGTGAGCAGTTCTTC. Drawing the rest from reference TRBV5-1 and TRBJ2-1, the complete variable domain is KAGVTQTPRYLIKTRGQQVTLSCSPISGHRSVSWYQQTPGQGLQFLFEYFSETQRNKGNFPGRFSGRQFSNSRSEMNVSTLELGDSALYLCASSVTSVREQFFGPGTRLTVL.

The J gene is TRBJ2-3, the V gene TRBV5-1, with TRBD2 matching over 11 bases. Trimming removed 5 bases from V and 7 bases from J; junction bases left unmatched: 6. CDR1 and CDR2 from the germline V gene are SGHRS and YFSETQ. This CDR3 has 14 residues. This CDR3 is CASRLAGEQHTQYF. The CDR3 DNA reads as TGCGCCAGCAGACTAGCGGGGGAGCAACATACGCAGTATTTT.

This clonotype was seen more than once but under ten times. The rearrangement joins TRBV28 to TRBJ1-2; D perhaps matches TRBD1 (5 bases). The CDR3 is made up of 13 amino acids. V dropped 6 bases and J dropped 10 bases, with 18 bases sitting between them. Germline CDR1 MDHEN, CDR2 SYDVKM. The CDR3 bases are TGTGCCAGCAGCGAGATTCAGGGACGGGACTACACCTTC. Amino acid sequence: CASSEIQGRDYTF.

V and J are TRBV5-6 and TRBJ2-7; TRBD1 matches 9 bases. Germline V gene lookup returns CDR1 SGHDT and CDR2 YYEEEE. The CDR3 has 15 residues. The V segment lost 3 bases and the J segment 3 bases; nucleotides outside the gene matches: 7. The CDR3 DNA reads as TGTGCCAGCAGCTGGGGGACAGGGCCCTTCTACGAGCAGTACGTC. Translating gives CASSWGTGPFYEQYV.

This clonotype showed up just a few times. V and J are TRBV2 and TRBJ2-7; D uncertain. This CDR3 comprises 13 residues. The germline V gene encodes CDR1 SNHLY and CDR2 FYNNEI. Trimming pared 6 bases from V and 2 bases from J, leaving 11 bases between. This chain's CDR3 is CASRSGRTYEQYF. CDR3 nucleotide sequence: TGTGCCAGCAGATCGGGCCGCACCTACGAGCAGTACTTC.

This clonotype occurred many times. The chain links TRBV9 to TRBJ1-1; 7 bases map to TRBD1. V gave up 5 bases and J gave up 1 base; unmatched junction bases: 5. The germline V gene has CDR1 SGDLS and CDR2 YYNGEE. The CDR3 length is 14 residues. CDR3: CASSVEGANTEAFF. The CDR3 DNA sequence: TGTGCCAGCAGTGTCGAGGGGGCGAACACTGAAGCTTTCTTT. The whole variable domain, remainder taken from reference TRBV9 and TRBJ1-1, is DSGVTQTPKHLITATGQRVTLRCSPRSGDLSVYWYQQSLDQGLQFLIQYYNGEERAKGNILERFSAQQFPDLHSELNLSSLELGDSALYFCASSVEGANTEAFFGQGTRLTVV.

There are many counts of this clonotype. The chain uses TRBV7-9 and TRBJ1-5; 8 bases align to TRBD1. The J segment lost 5 bases and the V segment lost 5 bases, leaving 5 bases of the junction unmatched. The CDR3 is made up of 14 amino acids. Germline CDR1 and CDR2: SEHNR and FQNEAQ (reference sequence). The CDR3 reads CASSQTGVDQPQHF. Written as DNA, the CDR3 is TGTGCCAGCAGCCAGACAGGGGTAGATCAGCCCCAGCATTTT.

The V gene is TRBV5-1, the J gene TRBJ2-5; TRBD1 aligns across 8 bases. V shed 7 bases and J 4 bases; nucleotides not matched to a gene: 9. The CDR3 is made up of 14 amino acids. CDR1 SGHRS and CDR2 YFSETQ come from the germline V gene. CDR3 loop: CASRPGTGGETQYF. CDR3 nucleotide sequence: TGCGCCAGCCGACCTGGGACAGGAGGAGAGACCCAGTACTTC. The full variable domain, rest sourced from reference TRBV5-1 and TRBJ2-5, is KAGVTQTPRYLIKTRGQQVTLSCSPISGHRSVSWYQQTPGQGLQFLFEYFSETQRNKGNFPGRFSGRQFSNSRSEMNVSTLELGDSALYLCASRPGTGGETQYFGPGTRLLVL.

This clonotype occurred a few times. V and J are TRBV12-3 or TRBV12-4 and TRBJ2-4; D is perhaps TRBD1 (5 bases). The CDR3 has 14 residues. V was cut by 8 bases and J by 1 base, with 12 bases left in between. The CDR3 loop is CASGPTAAKNIQYF. In nucleotides, the CDR3 is TGTGCCAGCGGGCCGACAGCGGCCAAAAACATTCAGTACTTC.

V usage is TRBV2 and J usage is TRBJ1-6; D unclear. CDR1 and CDR2 from the germline V gene are SNHLY and FYNNEI. The germline V and J ends were trimmed by 11 bases and 8 bases, with 19 bases remaining between them. CDR3 length equals 14 residues. The CDR3 sequence: CARRRAGPDSPLHF. The CDR3 DNA reads as TGTGCCCGAAGACGGGCGGGCCCCGATTCACCCCTCCACTTT.

This clonotype was counted only a few times. This sequence joins TRBV7-2 and TRBJ2-7; 7 bases map to TRBD1. Germline loops: CDR1 SGHTA, CDR2 FQGNSA. Trimming cost V 3 bases and J 1 base; bases outside gene matches: 3. The CDR3 spans 14 residues. The CDR3 DNA sequence: TGTGCCAGCAGCTTTGACAGGGAATCCTACGAGCAGTACGTC. The encoded protein is CASSFDRESYEQYV.

This clonotype came up a few times. The chain couples TRBV4-3 to TRBJ2-1; D is perhaps TRBD1 or TRBD2 (6 bases each). CDR3 length: 15 amino acids. Trimming took 4 bases from V and 7 from J, leaving 17 bases between them. Per germline, CDR1 LGHNA and CDR2 YSLEER. CDR3 in DNA: TGCGCCAGCAGCCGCCGGGGGCGCAACGGGAATGAGCAGTTCTTC. Amino acids: CASSRRGRNGNEQFF.

This chain links TRBV15 with TRBJ2-4; TRBD2 agrees at 8 bases. The CDR3 length is 15 residues. The V gene end was trimmed by 2 bases and the J gene end by 10 bases; junction bases not matched to a gene: 10. The germline gives CDR1 LNHNV, CDR2 YYDKDF (reference sequence). CDR3 DNA sequence: TGTGCCACCAGCAGAACGCGGGGGGCCGCCGGTATTCAGTACTTC. Encoded protein: CATSRTRGAAGIQYF.